This T cell receptor (beta chain) was documented in a study of blood T cell repertoires in COVID-19. Under the authors' procedure: Nucleated cell counts were estimated from reference gene primer amplification. Repertoires were generated with immunoSEQ multiplex PCR, while TCRdb's copy carries only in-frame clones and drops some. From that table come the V and J calls and clone size; the DNA was used to work out D and trimming. Of tens of thousands of clones detected, approximately 84% appear once; the ten largest clones hold about an eighth. What was sequenced was peripheral blood. The receptor comes from a man aged 45-65 years with COVID-19, enrolled during active disease.

CDR3 DNA: TGTGCCAGCAGTTACGGCAGGGGGGTGTGGGAGCAGTTCTTC. As protein: CASSYGRGVWEQFF. The chain uses TRBV6-5 and TRBJ2-1; a possible D gene is TRBD1 (7 bases). CDR3 size: 14 residues. The V gene's germline CDR1 is MNHEY and CDR2 SVGAGI. V was cut by 2 bases and J by 10 bases, with 15 bases left in between.